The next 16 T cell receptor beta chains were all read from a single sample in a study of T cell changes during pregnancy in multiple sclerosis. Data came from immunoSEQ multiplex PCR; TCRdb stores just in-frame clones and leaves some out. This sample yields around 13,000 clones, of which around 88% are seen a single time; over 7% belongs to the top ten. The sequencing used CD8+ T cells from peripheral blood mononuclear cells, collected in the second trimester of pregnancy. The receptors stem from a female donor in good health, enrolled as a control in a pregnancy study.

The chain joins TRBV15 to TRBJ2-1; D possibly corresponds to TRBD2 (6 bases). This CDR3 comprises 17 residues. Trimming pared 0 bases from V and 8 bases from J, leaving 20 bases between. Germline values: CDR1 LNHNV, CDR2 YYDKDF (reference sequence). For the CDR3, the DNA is TGTGCCACCAGCAGAGATAATAGGGAGGCCATGGGGTATGAGCAGTTCTTC. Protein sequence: CATSRDNREAMGYEQFF.

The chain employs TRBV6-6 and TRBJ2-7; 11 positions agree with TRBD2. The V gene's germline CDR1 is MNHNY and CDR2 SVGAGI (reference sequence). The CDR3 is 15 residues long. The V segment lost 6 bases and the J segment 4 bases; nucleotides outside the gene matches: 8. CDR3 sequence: CASSPYSGGGYEQYF. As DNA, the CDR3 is TGTGCCAGCAGCCCCTATAGCGGGGGGGGGTACGAGCAGTACTTC.

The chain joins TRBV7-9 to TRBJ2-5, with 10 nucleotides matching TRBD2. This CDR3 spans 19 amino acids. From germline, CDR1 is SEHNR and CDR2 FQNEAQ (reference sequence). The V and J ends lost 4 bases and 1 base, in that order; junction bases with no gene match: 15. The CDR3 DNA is TGTGCCAGCAGCTCCTCCCTACCTAGCGGGGGTGGGGTCCAAGAGACCCAGTACTTC. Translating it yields CASSSSLPSGGGVQETQYF.

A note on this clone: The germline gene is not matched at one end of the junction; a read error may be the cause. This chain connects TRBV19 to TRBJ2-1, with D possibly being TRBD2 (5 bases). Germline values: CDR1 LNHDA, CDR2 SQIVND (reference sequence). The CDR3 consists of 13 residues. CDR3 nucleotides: TGTGCCAGTAGCACCGGGGTTGCCAATGATCAGTTCTTC. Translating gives CASSTGVANDQFF.

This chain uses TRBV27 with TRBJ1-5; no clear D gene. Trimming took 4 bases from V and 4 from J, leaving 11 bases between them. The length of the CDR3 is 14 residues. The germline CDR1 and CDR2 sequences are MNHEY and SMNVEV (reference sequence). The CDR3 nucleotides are TGTGCCAGCAGTTATAGCAGCGATAATCAGCCCCAGCATTTT. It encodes CASSYSSDNQPQHF.

The CDR3 protein is CASSLGLGDNTEAFF. The DNA of the CDR3 is TGTGCCAGCAGTTTGGGGTTAGGGGATAACACTGAAGCTTTCTTT. The chain links TRBV28 to TRBJ1-1, with D possibly TRBD1 on 5 matching bases. The V gene's germline CDR1 is MDHEN and CDR2 SYDVKM. This CDR3 comprises 15 residues. With 3 bases removed from V and 2 bases from J, the gap between germline ends came to 13 bases. The full variable domain, its missing parts supplied by reference TRBV28 and TRBJ1-1, is DVKVTQSSRYLVKRTGEKVFLECVQDMDHENMFWYRQDPGLGLRLIYFSYDVKMKEKGDIPEGYSVSREKKERFSLILESASTNQTSMYLCASSLGLGDNTEAFFGQGTRLTVV.

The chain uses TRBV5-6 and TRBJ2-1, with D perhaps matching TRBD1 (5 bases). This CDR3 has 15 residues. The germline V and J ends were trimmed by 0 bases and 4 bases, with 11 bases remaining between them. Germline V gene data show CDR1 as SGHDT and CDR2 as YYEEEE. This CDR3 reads CASSLDRQPYNEQFF. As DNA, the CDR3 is TGTGCCAGCAGCTTGGACAGACAGCCTTACAATGAGCAGTTCTTC.

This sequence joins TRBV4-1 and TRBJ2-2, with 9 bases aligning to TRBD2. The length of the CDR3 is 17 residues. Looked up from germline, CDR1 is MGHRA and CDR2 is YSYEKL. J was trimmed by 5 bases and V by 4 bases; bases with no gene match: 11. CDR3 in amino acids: CASSPQPAGGWTGELFF. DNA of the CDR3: TGCGCCAGCAGCCCCCAACCAGCGGGAGGTTGGACCGGGGAGCTGTTTTTT.

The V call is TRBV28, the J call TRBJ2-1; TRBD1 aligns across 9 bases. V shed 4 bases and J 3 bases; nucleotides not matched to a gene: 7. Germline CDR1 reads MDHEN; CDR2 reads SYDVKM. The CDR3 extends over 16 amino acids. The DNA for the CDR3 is TGTGCCAGCAGTTCTGGACAGGGGAGATACTACAATGAGCAGTTCTTC. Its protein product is CASSSGQGRYYNEQFF.

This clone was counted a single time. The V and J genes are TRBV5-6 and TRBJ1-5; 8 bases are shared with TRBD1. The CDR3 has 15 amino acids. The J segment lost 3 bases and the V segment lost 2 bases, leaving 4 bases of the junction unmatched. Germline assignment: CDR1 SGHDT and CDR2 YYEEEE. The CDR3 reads CASSLGQGPNQPQHF. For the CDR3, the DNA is TGTGCCAGCAGCTTAGGACAGGGCCCCAATCAGCCCCAGCATTTT.

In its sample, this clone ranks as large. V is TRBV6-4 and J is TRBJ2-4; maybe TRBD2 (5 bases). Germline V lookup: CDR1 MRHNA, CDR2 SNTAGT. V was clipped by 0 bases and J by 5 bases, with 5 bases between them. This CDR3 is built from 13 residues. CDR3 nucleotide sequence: TGTGCCAGCAGTGACTCTAGCGAAAACATTCAGTACTTC. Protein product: CASSDSSENIQYF.

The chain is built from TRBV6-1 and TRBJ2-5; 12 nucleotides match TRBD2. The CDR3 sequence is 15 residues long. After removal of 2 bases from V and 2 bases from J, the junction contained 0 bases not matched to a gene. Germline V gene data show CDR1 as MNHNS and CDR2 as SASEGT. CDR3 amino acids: CASSELAGGQETQYF. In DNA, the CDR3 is TGTGCCAGCAGTGAACTAGCGGGGGGGCAAGAGACCCAGTACTTC.

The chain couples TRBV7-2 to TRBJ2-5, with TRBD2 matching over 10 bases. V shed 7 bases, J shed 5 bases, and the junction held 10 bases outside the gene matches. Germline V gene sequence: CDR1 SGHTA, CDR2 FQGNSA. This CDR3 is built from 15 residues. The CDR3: CASNDWLAGEETQYF. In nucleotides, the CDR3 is TGTGCCAGCAACGACTGGCTAGCGGGGGAGGAGACCCAGTACTTC.

CDR3 region: CATSREQSPNTGELFF. In nucleotides, the CDR3 is TGTGCCACCAGCAGAGAACAGAGCCCGAACACCGGGGAGCTGTTTTTT. This chain joins TRBV15 and TRBJ2-2; D unclear. Germline V lookup: CDR1 LNHNV, CDR2 YYDKDF (reference sequence). The CDR3 runs to 16 residues. Trimming removed 0 bases from V and 0 bases from J, with 8 bases in between.

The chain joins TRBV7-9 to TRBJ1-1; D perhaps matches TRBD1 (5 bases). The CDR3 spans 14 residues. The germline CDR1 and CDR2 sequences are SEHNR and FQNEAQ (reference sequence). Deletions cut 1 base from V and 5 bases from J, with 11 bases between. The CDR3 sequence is CASSLDPGRTEAFF. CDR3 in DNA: TGTGCCAGCAGCTTAGACCCAGGGCGAACTGAAGCTTTCTTT.

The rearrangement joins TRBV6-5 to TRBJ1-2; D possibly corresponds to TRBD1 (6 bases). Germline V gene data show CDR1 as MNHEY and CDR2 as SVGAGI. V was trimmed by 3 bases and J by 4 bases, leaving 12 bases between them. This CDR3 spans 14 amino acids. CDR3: CASSYQGRGYGYTF. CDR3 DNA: TGTGCCAGCAGTTATCAGGGGAGAGGCTATGGCTACACCTTC.